Following are 30 T cell receptor beta chains from one sample sequenced in a study of blood T cell repertoires in COVID-19. Here immunoSEQ multiplex PCR was the method, and the copy in TCRdb shows in-frame clones only, minus some. Counted here are approximately 180,000 clones, approximately 86% occurring once; the ten biggest clones make up roughly 1.5%. Sequenced material: peripheral blood. These receptors all come from a woman aged 45-60 years with acute or convalescent COVID-19.

The rearrangement links TRBV7-2 to TRBJ2-1; TRBD2 aligns across 9 bases. This CDR3 is 15 amino acids long. CDR1 and CDR2 from the germline V gene are SGHTA and FQGNSA. The ends lost 5 bases at V and 5 bases at J; junction bases unmatched: 7. Here the CDR3 DNA reads TGTGCCAGCAGCCTACTAGCGGGTGGTCACAATGAGCAGTTCTTC. Protein sequence: CASSLLAGGHNEQFF. The entire variable domain, with the rest obtained from reference TRBV7-2 and TRBJ2-1, is as follows: GAGVSQSPSNKVTEKGKDVELRCDPISGHTALYWYRQSLGQGLEFLIYFQGNSAPDKSGLPSDRFSAERTGGSVSTLTIQRTQQEDSAVYLCASSLLAGGHNEQFFGPGTRLTVL.

The rearrangement joins TRBV5-6 to TRBJ2-5; 12 bases match TRBD2. Germline lookup yields CDR1 SGHDT and CDR2 YYEEEE. This CDR3 is built from 18 residues. Trimming at V came to 1 base and at J to 4 bases, leaving 11 bases not matched to a gene. This CDR3 reads CASSLPSGRAEFGETQYF. CDR3 sequence (DNA): TGTGCCAGCAGCTTGCCTAGCGGGAGGGCCGAGTTCGGAGAGACCCAGTACTTC.

This clone was observed a handful of times. The CDR3 protein is CASSRDSNQPQHF. As DNA, the CDR3 is TGTGCCAGCAGCCGAGATAGCAATCAGCCCCAGCATTTT. The chain couples TRBV5-4 to TRBJ1-5; D gene unclear. The V gene lost 4 bases and the J gene lost 0 bases, with 5 bases spanning the gap. Germline V lookup: CDR1 SGHNT, CDR2 YYREEE (reference sequence). The CDR3 length is 13 residues.

The chain joins TRBV19 to TRBJ1-4; a possible D gene is TRBD1 (6 bases). This CDR3 contains 16 residues. The germline V gene encodes CDR1 LNHDA and CDR2 SQIVND (reference sequence). Trimming removed 6 bases from V and 3 bases from J, with 17 bases in between. The CDR3: CASRIQGKGPNEKLFF. The CDR3 bases are TGTGCCAGTAGAATACAGGGAAAAGGCCCTAATGAAAAACTGTTTTTT.

The gene calls are TRBV5-1 and TRBJ1-1; perhaps TRBD1 as D (5 bases). The germline V and J ends were trimmed by 2 bases and 7 bases, with 15 bases remaining between them. The CDR3 spans 14 residues. CDR1 and CDR2 (germline): SGHRS, YFSETQ. The chain's CDR3 is CASSLQAGLSEAFF. The CDR3 coding sequence is TGCGCCAGCAGCTTACAGGCAGGTCTGAGTGAAGCTTTCTTT.

This clone has only a few counts. The V call is TRBV7-2, the J call TRBJ2-3; 8 bases match TRBD1. CDR1 is SGHTA, CDR2 FQGNSA, per germline. The trim removed 6 bases at V and 3 bases at J, leaving 5 bases unmatched. CDR3 length equals 14 residues. The CDR3 region is CASRPGQGTDTQYF. The CDR3 DNA sequence: TGTGCCAGCAGACCAGGACAGGGAACAGATACGCAGTATTTT.

The rearrangement joins TRBV3-1 (or the pseudogene TRBV3-2) to TRBJ1-4; a possible D gene is TRBD1 (5 bases). The germline V and J ends were trimmed by 1 base and 5 bases, with 14 bases remaining between them. The CDR3 is 16 residues long. The germline CDR1 and CDR2 sequences are LGHDT and YNNKEL (reference sequence). For the CDR3, the DNA is TGTGCCAGCAGCCAAGCCTGGGGGGTAGCGAATGAAAAACTGTTTTTT. Translation gives CASSQAWGVANEKLFF.

In its sample, this clone was seen a few times. J is TRBJ1-3 and V is TRBV4-1, with D possibly TRBD1 on 6 matching bases. The V gene's germline CDR1 is MGHRA and CDR2 YSYEKL. The CDR3 length is 15 residues. The ends were cut back, 4 bases at V and 4 bases at J, with 14 bases in the middle. The CDR3 DNA sequence: TGCGCCAGCAGCCGCTTACAGGGATACGGAAACACCATATATTTT. Its protein product is CASSRLQGYGNTIYF.

The chain is built from TRBV7-9 and TRBJ2-5, with D possibly being TRBD2 (5 bases). Per germline, CDR1 SEHNR and CDR2 FQNEAQ (reference sequence). V lost 1 base and J 2 bases, leaving 11 bases between the germline ends. The CDR3 length is 15 residues. The CDR3 sequence is CASSLGAGNQETQYF. In nucleotides, the CDR3 is TGTGCCAGCAGCTTAGGGGCGGGTAATCAAGAGACCCAGTACTTC. Using reference TRBV7-9 and TRBJ2-5 for the parts outside the CDR3, the full variable domain is DTGVSQNPRHKITKRGQNVTFRCDPISEHNRLYWYRQTLGQGPEFLTYFQNEAQLEKSRLLSDRFSAERPKGSFSTLEIQRTEQGDSAMYLCASSLGAGNQETQYFGPGTRLLVL.

V gene TRBV7-2 combines with J gene TRBJ2-1; TRBD2 might be the D (6 bases). Per the germline V gene, CDR1 is SGHTA and CDR2 is FQGNSA. V lost 6 bases and J lost 6, with 18 bases in between. The CDR3 covers 15 residues. CDR3 residues: CASSISGTLANEQFF. The CDR3 coding sequence is TGTGCCAGCAGTATATCCGGGACTTTAGCCAATGAGCAGTTCTTC.

The rearrangement uses TRBV5-1 and TRBJ2-5, with TRBD1 identical over 7 bases. Germline loops: CDR1 SGHRS, CDR2 YFSETQ. The CDR3 totals 14 residues. V shed 4 bases, J shed 4 bases, and the junction held 7 bases outside the gene matches. DNA of the CDR3: TGCGCCAGCAGCATGACAGGGCTAGGAGAGACCCAGTACTTC. It is translated as CASSMTGLGETQYF.

This rearrangement joins TRBV19 to TRBJ1-3; 8 bases agree with TRBD1. V was clipped by 5 bases and J by 0 bases; unmatched bases: 15. The CDR3 has 19 amino acids. Germline CDR1 and CDR2: LNHDA and SQIVND (reference sequence). Here the CDR3 reads CASSPRLLQGVSSGNTIYF. The CDR3 DNA reads TGTGCCAGTAGTCCGCGCCTCCTACAGGGGGTGAGCTCTGGAAACACCATATATTTT.

This chain uses TRBV20-1 with TRBJ1-3; a possible D gene is TRBD1 (5 bases). The CDR3 sequence is 15 residues long. The germline V gene has CDR1 DFQATT and CDR2 SNEGSKA (reference sequence). Trimming stripped 3 bases from V and 0 bases from J, with 12 bases between. CDR3 DNA sequence: TGCAGTGCTAGTGGGGCCGAGAGCTCTGGAAACACCATATATTTT. Amino acid sequence: CSASGAESSGNTIYF.

This clone came up many times. V usage is TRBV5-6 and J usage is TRBJ2-7; D possibly corresponds to TRBD2 (7 bases). The CDR3 extends over 14 amino acids. Trimming shortened V by 4 bases and J by 0 bases, and 11 bases separated the two germline ends. CDR1 SGHDT and CDR2 YYEEEE come from the germline V gene. As DNA, the CDR3 is TGTGCCAGCAGCCACGGGGGGCCCTCCTACGAGCAGTACTTC. Protein: CASSHGGPSYEQYF.

The V call is TRBV11-2, the J call TRBJ1-2, with 9 nucleotides matching TRBD1. V shed 5 bases, J shed 8 bases, and the junction held 9 bases outside the gene matches. Germline V gene lookup returns CDR1 SGHAT and CDR2 FQNNGV. The CDR3 extends over 14 amino acids. CDR3 in DNA: TGTGCCAGCAGCCCCGACAGGGGGACGAGGGGCTACACCTTC. Amino acid sequence: CASSPDRGTRGYTF.

V and J are TRBV19 and TRBJ1-5; 7 bases align to TRBD1. The germline CDR1 and CDR2 sequences are LNHDA and SQIVND (reference sequence). V was clipped by 6 bases and J by 5 bases; unmatched bases: 7. CDR3 length: 14 residues. The CDR3 DNA reads as TGTGCCAGTAGCGGACAGGTATGGGATCAGCCCCAGCATTTT. It codes for CASSGQVWDQPQHF.

This rearrangement joins TRBV4-3 to TRBJ2-1; 7 bases map to TRBD2. V lost 3 bases to trimming and J lost 3 bases; unmatched junction nucleotides: 8. The germline CDR1 and CDR2 sequences are LGHNA and YSLEER. The CDR3 runs 16 residues. As DNA, the CDR3 is TGCGCCAGCAGCCACCACACTAGCGAGGACTACAATGAGCAGTTCTTC. Translating it yields CASSHHTSEDYNEQFF.

Only one count was recorded for this clone. The chain recombines TRBV7-8 with TRBJ2-3, with 10 bases aligning to TRBD1. The length of the CDR3 is 17 residues. Germline CDR1 is SGHVS and CDR2 is FQNEAQ. The J segment lost 4 bases and the V segment lost 6 bases, leaving 13 bases of the junction unmatched. CDR3 protein: CASRYLTGTGASDTQYF. The DNA of the CDR3 is TGTGCCAGCAGATACCTTACCGGGACAGGGGCTTCAGATACGCAGTATTTT.

The chain recombines TRBV7-2 with TRBJ2-7; D remains ambiguous. V lost 0 bases, J lost 0 bases, and 9 bases lay in between. The CDR3 runs to 15 residues. Germline V CDR1 and CDR2: SGHTA, FQGNSA. As DNA, the CDR3 is TGTGCCAGCAGCTTAGCGCCATCGAGCTCCTACGAGCAGTACTTC. This gives the protein CASSLAPSSSYEQYF.

The genes are TRBV19 and TRBJ1-2; D call uncertain. V lost 3 bases and J 6 bases, leaving 11 bases between the germline ends. The V gene's germline CDR1 is LNHDA and CDR2 SQIVND (reference sequence). CDR3 length equals 13 residues. The CDR3: CASSIEAENGYTF. Written as DNA, the CDR3 is TGTGCCAGTAGTATCGAGGCGGAGAATGGCTACACCTTC.

The chain couples TRBV6-5 to TRBJ1-1; 9 bases match TRBD1. The CDR3 totals 15 residues. The V and J ends lost 0 bases and 5 bases, in that order; junction bases with no gene match: 4. Germline CDR1 and CDR2: MNHEY and SVGAGI. In DNA form, the CDR3 reads TGTGCCAGCAGTTACTCTGGGACAGGGCGAACTGAAGCTTTCTTT. It codes for CASSYSGTGRTEAFF.

This clone was seen a single time. The CDR3 nucleotides are TGCGCCAGCAGCTCCGCGACTTCTTCCTACGAGCAGTACTTC. Protein sequence: CASSSATSSYEQYF. V usage is TRBV5-1 and J usage is TRBJ2-7; D is undetermined. This CDR3 region has 14 residues. The V end was cut by 3 bases, the J end by 1 base, with 11 bases between. Germline lookup yields CDR1 SGHRS and CDR2 YFSETQ.

The chain recombines TRBV29-1 with TRBJ1-2; no firm D call. Per germline, CDR1 SQVTM and CDR2 ANQGSEA. V lost 6 bases and J 8 bases, leaving 10 bases between the germline ends. This CDR3 is 10 amino acids long. CDR3 in amino acids: CSVGLEGYTF. CDR3 coding DNA: TGCAGCGTCGGACTGGAAGGCTACACCTTC.

V and J are TRBV7-2 and TRBJ2-5, with 9 bases matching TRBD2. Germline assignment: CDR1 SGHTA and CDR2 FQGNSA. The CDR3 consists of 15 residues. With V trimmed by 5 bases and J by 2 bases, 6 bases remained unmatched. CDR3 DNA: TGTGCCAGCAGCCTAACTAGCGGGCCACAAGAGACCCAGTACTTC. Its protein is CASSLTSGPQETQYF.

V and J are TRBV5-5 and TRBJ2-2; TRBD1 is a possible D gene (6 bases). This CDR3 is built from 15 residues. Germline V gives CDR1 SGHKS, CDR2 YYEKEE (reference sequence). V was shortened by 4 bases and J by 0 bases, with 10 bases between the two germline ends. The CDR3 region has the DNA TGTGCCAGCAGCCGGACAGAAGCGAACACCGGGGAGCTGTTTTTT. Amino acid sequence: CASSRTEANTGELFF.

The chain recombines TRBV5-1 with TRBJ1-4; TRBD1 matches at 9 bases. The J segment lost 9 bases and the V segment lost 2 bases, leaving 8 bases of the junction unmatched. Germline CDR1 is SGHRS and CDR2 is YFSETQ. CDR3 length: 15 residues. The CDR3 nucleotides are TGCGCCAGCAGCTTCGAATCGGACAGGGGCCAAAAACTGTTTTTT. Its protein is CASSFESDRGQKLFF.

V gene TRBV19 combines with J gene TRBJ1-1, with D maybe TRBD1 (6 bases). The CDR3 runs to 13 residues. CDR1 LNHDA and CDR2 SQIVND come from the germline V gene (reference sequence). The ends were cut back, 6 bases at V and 0 bases at J, with 8 bases in the middle. This CDR3 reads CASSQGMNTEAFF. CDR3 bases: TGTGCCAGTAGCCAGGGGATGAACACTGAAGCTTTCTTT.

The CDR3 DNA sequence: TGTGCCAGCGCTGGGGCAGCCGTCGCCGACACTGAAGCTTTCTTT. Protein product: CASAGAAVADTEAFF. The V and J genes are TRBV7-2 and TRBJ1-1, with D possibly TRBD1 on 5 matching bases. CDR3 length equals 15 residues. CDR1 and CDR2 (germline): SGHTA, FQGNSA. V shed 8 bases and J shed 3 bases, with 19 bases lying between them.

V and J are TRBV24-1 and TRBJ1-5, with 10 bases fitting TRBD1. Germline V CDR1 and CDR2: KGHDR, SFDVKD. Trimming took 7 bases from V and 1 from J; bases not matched to a gene: 12. The CDR3 sequence is 18 residues long. The CDR3 DNA reads as TGTGCCACCAGAGGGAGGGACAGGGGATTTATGAGCAATCAGCCCCAGCATTTT. Protein product: CATRGRDRGFMSNQPQHF.

The gene calls are TRBV2 and TRBJ1-2; 7 bases agree with TRBD1. Germline CDR1 and CDR2: SNHLY and FYNNEI. This CDR3 is 13 amino acids long. Trimming took 5 bases from V and 11 from J; bases not matched to a gene: 11. The CDR3 reads CASSPGTAAMYTF. CDR3 sequence (DNA): TGTGCCAGCAGTCCCGGGACAGCAGCAATGTACACCTTC.